A single sample is the source of the 23 T cell receptor beta chains below, sequenced in a study of blood T cell repertoires in COVID-19 (dated by TCRdb to 2020 to 2022). Library creation used the immunoSEQ multiplex PCR assay. The clones in this table, taken by TCRdb from immuneACCESS, are in-frame only. Not every clone is retained; where verified, under half of the shortfall comes from an unresolved V gene, and the cause of the rest is unknown. The sample has approximately 140,000 clones on record, about 89% of them singletons. The ten largest account for approximately 6.2% of the sample. Material for sequencing was peripheral blood. Every receptor here comes from an older man with acute or convalescent COVID-19.

The rearrangement links TRBV7-9 to TRBJ2-7; D possibly corresponds to TRBD2 (6 bases). Germline loops: CDR1 SEHNR, CDR2 FQNEAQ (reference sequence). Trimming took off 5 bases at V and 5 bases at J, with 16 bases between the two ends. There are 14 residues in the CDR3. The CDR3, as DNA: TGTGCCAGCAGCAGCATAGCGGCCCCCCACGAGCAGTACTTC. Translating gives CASSSIAAPHEQYF.

The rearrangement uses TRBV3-1 (or the pseudogene TRBV3-2) and TRBJ1-5, with a weak D call TRBD1 (5 bases). Germline V gene lookup returns CDR1 LGHDT and CDR2 YNNKEL (reference sequence). Trimming cost V 1 base and J 5 bases, with 12 bases left between them. The CDR3 sequence is 15 residues long. The CDR3, as DNA: TGTGCCAGCAGCCAAGTTGTTGAAGGGGATCAGCCCCAGCATTTT. This codes for CASSQVVEGDQPQHF.

The genes are TRBV6-5 and TRBJ1-5; TRBD1 might be the D (6 bases). Germline V gene lookup returns CDR1 MNHEY and CDR2 SVGAGI. The CDR3 extends over 14 amino acids. Trimming took 2 bases from V and 4 from J, leaving 9 bases between them. CDR3 protein: CASSYRQANQPQHF. CDR3 DNA sequence: TGTGCCAGCAGTTACAGACAGGCAAATCAGCCCCAGCATTTT.

The V and J genes are TRBV7-6 and TRBJ2-1; TRBD2 aligns across 10 bases. This CDR3 has 17 amino acids. From germline, CDR1 is SGHVS and CDR2 FNYEAQ. The trim removed 4 bases at V and 0 bases at J, leaving 6 bases unmatched. The CDR3 region has the DNA TGTGCCAGCAGCTATGAACCTAGCGGGAGCTCCTACAATGAGCAGTTCTTC. This codes for CASSYEPSGSSYNEQFF.

This chain joins TRBV6-6 and TRBJ1-2; weak D call: TRBD1 (6 bases). The CDR3 loop spans 13 amino acids. The V gene lost 4 bases and the J gene lost 8 bases, with 14 bases spanning the gap. Germline CDR1 is MNHNY and CDR2 is SVGAGI (reference sequence). CDR3 sequence reads: CASSLGGAGGYTF. The CDR3 bases are TGTGCCAGCAGTTTAGGGGGGGCGGGAGGCTACACCTTC.

This clone was observed a handful of times. The gene calls are TRBV6-1 and TRBJ2-1, with D possibly being TRBD2 (5 bases). The germline V gene has CDR1 MNHNS and CDR2 SASEGT. V was trimmed by 1 base and J by 4 bases, leaving 11 bases between them. CDR3 length equals 15 residues. The CDR3, as DNA: TGTGCCAGCAGTGAAGATCCGCCGGGGTACAATGAGCAGTTCTTC. The encoded protein is CASSEDPPGYNEQFF.

This chain links TRBV28 with TRBJ1-1, with a possible D match to TRBD1 (5 bases). V was trimmed by 6 bases and J by 1 base, leaving 9 bases between them. The CDR3 is 13 amino acids. The germline gives CDR1 MDHEN, CDR2 SYDVKM. For the CDR3, the DNA is TGTGCCAGCAGATCAGGACAGAACACTGAAGCTTTCTTT. Translated, it gives CASRSGQNTEAFF. The entire variable domain, with the rest obtained from reference TRBV28 and TRBJ1-1, is as follows: DVKVTQSSRYLVKRTGEKVFLECVQDMDHENMFWYRQDPGLGLRLIYFSYDVKMKEKGDIPEGYSVSREKKERFSLILESASTNQTSMYLCASRSGQNTEAFFGQGTRLTVV.

The J gene is TRBJ2-2, the V gene TRBV11-2; D call uncertain. Germline values: CDR1 SGHAT, CDR2 FQNNGV. Trimming cost V 5 bases and J 0 bases, with 4 bases left between them. The CDR3 runs to 13 residues. CDR3 region: CASSVTNTGELFF. The CDR3 DNA is TGTGCCAGCAGCGTTACGAACACCGGGGAGCTGTTTTTT.

This chain connects TRBV2 to TRBJ2-3; D is perhaps TRBD2 (7 bases). Trimming cost V 4 bases and J 0 bases, with 11 bases left between them. The CDR3 covers 15 residues. The germline CDR1 and CDR2 sequences are SNHLY and FYNNEI. CDR3 sequence: CASSGGGASTDTQYF. The CDR3 nucleotides read TGTGCCAGCAGTGGGGGGGGCGCAAGCACAGATACGCAGTATTTT. Using reference TRBV2 and TRBJ2-3 for the parts outside the CDR3, the full variable domain is EPEVTQTPSHQVTQMGQEVILRCVPISNHLYFYWYRQILGQKVEFLVSFYNNEISEKSEIFDDQFSVERPDGSNFTLKIRSTKLEDSAMYFCASSGGGASTDTQYFGPGTRLTVL.

The chain is built from TRBV18 and TRBJ2-3, with TRBD1 matching over 8 bases. V shed 4 bases, J shed 3 bases, and the junction held 9 bases outside the gene matches. CDR3 length: 16 amino acids. Germline V gene lookup returns CDR1 KGHSH and CDR2 LQKENI. This CDR3 is CASSLRPGQVTDTQYF. The CDR3, as DNA: TGTGCCAGCTCACTAAGGCCGGGACAGGTGACAGATACGCAGTATTTT.

This clone has a single count. The J gene is TRBJ2-2, the V gene TRBV9, with 12 bases lining up with TRBD2. The CDR3 runs 17 residues. Germline CDR1 and CDR2: SGDLS and YYNGEE. V lost 0 bases to trimming and J lost 6 bases; unmatched junction nucleotides: 6. The CDR3 loop reads CASSVDVRLAGAGELFF. In nucleotides, the CDR3 is TGTGCCAGCAGCGTAGACGTGCGACTAGCGGGGGCCGGGGAGCTGTTTTTT.

The genes are TRBV28 and TRBJ2-1, with 15 bases that match TRBD2. The CDR3 spans 18 residues. The trim removed 6 bases at V and 1 base at J, leaving 7 bases unmatched. CDR1 and CDR2 from the germline V gene are MDHEN and SYDVKM. CDR3 DNA: TGTGCCAGCAGCCCCGCGGGACTAGCGGGAGGTTCCTACAATGAGCAGTTCTTC. Protein sequence: CASSPAGLAGGSYNEQFF.

V usage is TRBV5-1 and J usage is TRBJ2-3; 8 positions match TRBD2. Germline CDR1 reads SGHRS; CDR2 reads YFSETQ. This CDR3 has 15 amino acids. With 5 bases clipped from V and 3 bases from J, the junction kept 8 bases outside the gene matches. CDR3 bases: TGCGCCAGCAGATCCGGGAGGGCCTGGACAGATACGCAGTATTTT. Translation gives CASRSGRAWTDTQYF.

The chain joins TRBV20-1 to TRBJ2-5; 10 bases match TRBD1. Unmatched junction bases numbered 6, after V lost 3 bases and J lost 5 bases. The CDR3 runs to 14 residues. Germline loops: CDR1 DFQATT, CDR2 SNEGSKA (reference sequence). The CDR3 DNA sequence: TGCAGTGCTAGTTGGGACAGGGGTGACGAGACCCAGTACTTC. Protein product: CSASWDRGDETQYF.

This chain connects TRBV6-2 or TRBV6-3 to TRBJ1-2; TRBD1 aligns across 8 bases. Trimming removed 3 bases from V and 13 bases from J; junction bases left unmatched: 13. This CDR3 is 14 amino acids long. CDR1 is MNHEY and CDR2 is SVGEGT in the germline V gene. CDR3 DNA sequence: TGTGCCAGCAGTTATGGACAGGGACAATTAAGGCGCACCTTC. Translated, it gives CASSYGQGQLRRTF.

The J gene is TRBJ1-1, the V gene TRBV19; D gene ambiguous. CDR1 and CDR2 (germline): LNHDA, SQIVND (reference sequence). V lost 6 bases and J 0 bases, leaving 11 bases between the germline ends. The CDR3 length is 14 residues. The CDR3 region is CASSPPRVNTEAFF. CDR3 in DNA: TGTGCCAGTAGCCCCCCCCGGGTGAACACTGAAGCTTTCTTT.

This chain links TRBV11-2 with TRBJ1-2; D perhaps matches TRBD1 (5 bases). Germline V gives CDR1 SGHAT, CDR2 FQNNGV. This CDR3 has 13 residues. V was cut by 4 bases and J by 5 bases, with 11 bases left in between. This CDR3 reads CASSSSDRYGYTF. The CDR3 nucleotides read TGTGCCAGCAGCTCTTCCGACAGATATGGCTACACCTTC.

This rearrangement joins TRBV6-5 to TRBJ2-7, with D possibly being TRBD1 (6 bases). The CDR3 is 14 amino acids. V dropped 10 bases and J dropped 6 bases, with 22 bases sitting between them. Looked up from germline, CDR1 is MNHEY and CDR2 is SVGAGI. CDR3 loop: CATNTGTPLVEQYF. For the CDR3, the DNA is TGTGCCACCAACACAGGGACCCCTCTTGTCGAGCAGTACTTC.

The chain couples TRBV18 to TRBJ2-1; D gene uncertain. Trimming left V 2 bases short and J 2 bases short, with 13 bases between. The CDR3 length is 16 residues. CDR1 KGHSH and CDR2 LQKENI come from the germline V gene. The CDR3 spells CASSPGFQVAYNEQFF. The CDR3 bases are TGTGCCAGCTCACCAGGATTCCAGGTTGCCTACAATGAGCAGTTCTTC.

The V gene is TRBV6-5, the J gene TRBJ1-5; D perhaps matches TRBD1 (5 bases). The CDR3 runs 14 residues. CDR1 is MNHEY, CDR2 SVGAGI, per germline. Trimming shortened V by 7 bases and J by 2 bases, and 12 bases separated the two germline ends. In DNA form, the CDR3 reads TGTGCCAGCATTGCAGGGATGGGCAATCAGCCCCAGCATTTT. It encodes CASIAGMGNQPQHF.

This sequence joins TRBV11-2 and TRBJ2-5; D gene uncertain. CDR3 length: 13 residues. Looked up from germline, CDR1 is SGHAT and CDR2 is FQNNGV. The germline V and J ends were trimmed by 4 bases and 0 bases, with 6 bases remaining between them. The CDR3 DNA sequence: TGTGCCAGCAGCTCCGGTCACCAAGAGACCCAGTACTTC. Translation gives CASSSGHQETQYF.

The genes are TRBV3-1 (or the pseudogene TRBV3-2) and TRBJ2-5; D is possibly TRBD1 (6 bases). This CDR3 is built from 16 residues. Germline V gene sequence: CDR1 LGHDT, CDR2 YNNKEL (reference sequence). The germline V and J ends were trimmed by 4 bases and 5 bases, with 20 bases remaining between them. This chain's CDR3 is CASSLGKGQRMETQYF. CDR3 nucleotide sequence: TGTGCCAGCAGCCTCGGAAAGGGACAACGGATGGAGACCCAGTACTTC.

The chain employs TRBV19 and TRBJ2-1, with 13 bases matching TRBD2. The germline CDR1 and CDR2 sequences are LNHDA and SQIVND (reference sequence). The CDR3 consists of 16 residues. Trimming at V came to 7 bases and at J to 7 bases, leaving 10 bases not matched to a gene. This chain's CDR3 is CASTKTSGGAWNEQFF. CDR3 DNA: TGTGCCAGTACAAAAACTAGCGGGGGGGCATGGAATGAGCAGTTCTTC.